One and the same sample provided the 3 T cell receptor beta chains below, sequenced in a study of vaccination and CD4 T cells after COVID-19. As for treatment: approximately nine-day PBMC culture with coronavirus spike peptide pools or control peptides (ViraFEST assay). These receptors are not linked to any known antigen. The Oncomine TCR Beta short-read assay sequenced DNA from cultured CD4+ T cells. One entry per CDR3 protein results from TCRdb running MiXCR on the PCR reads. The sample lists roughly 13,000 distinct CDR3 sequences, approximately 60% seen once, with about 12% in the top ten. The material sequenced was CD4+ T cells from blood, cultured in vitro. These receptors were collected from a human donor who had recovered from COVID-19.

The chain employs TRBV5-4 and TRBJ2-5; 7 nucleotides line up with TRBD2. Germline V CDR1 and CDR2: SGHNT, YYREEE (reference sequence). Germline trimming cut 4 bases from V and 4 bases from J; bases unmatched to any gene: 7. The length of the CDR3 is 14 residues. CDR3 sequence reads: CASSPNGGRETQYF. For the CDR3, the DNA is TGTGCCAGCAGCCCAAACGGCGGGAGAGAGACCCAGTACTTC.

The count of this clonotype is one. The chain carries TRBV19 and TRBJ2-7; the match to TRBD1 covers 10 bases. This CDR3 is 14 amino acids long. Per the germline V gene, CDR1 is LNHDA and CDR2 is SQIVND (reference sequence). The V and J ends lost 3 bases and 2 bases, in that order; junction bases with no gene match: 1. CDR3 region: CASSIGTGAYEQYF. For the CDR3, the DNA is TGTGCCAGTAGTATTGGGACAGGGGCCTACGAGCAGTACTTC.

This clonotype was observed a few times. The chain recombines TRBV6-4 with TRBJ2-2, with 9 nucleotides matching TRBD2. The CDR3 runs to 15 residues. V was clipped by 2 bases and J by 3 bases; unmatched bases: 1. Per germline, CDR1 MRHNA and CDR2 SNTAGT. CDR3 sequence (DNA): TGTGCCAGCAGTGACGGCGGGAGGGACACCGGGGAGCTGTTTTTT. Amino acids: CASSDGGRDTGELFF.